This T cell receptor beta chain originates from a study of OX40 agonist ivuxolimab in advanced cancers. About the study: Ivuxolimab is an agonistic anti-OX40 (CD134) antibody, and patients were treated with it. General study results and limits: Clonal expansion was seen in CD4+ and CD8+ blood T cells by week 6 at 0.1 to 3.0 mg/kg. Low normalized T-cell clonal expansion was additionally recorded for some nonresponders.

Germline V lookup: CDR1 SEHNR, CDR2 FQNEAQ (reference sequence). Trimming shortened V by 5 bases and J by 3 bases, and 19 bases separated the two germline ends. The CDR3 is made up of 17 amino acids. Data came from immunoSEQ multiplex PCR; TCRdb stores just in-frame clones and leaves some out. The sample includes about 41,000 clones, more than 75% of them seen just once. In regard to this clone: Its antigen remains unidentified.

This clonotype originated in an adult with an advanced solid tumor such as melanoma, head and neck, liver or kidney cancer. The sequenced sample was CD4+ or CD8+ T cells sorted from blood, obtained in a trial of the OX40 agonist ivuxolimab. The chain combines TRBV7-9 with TRBJ2-2, with a possible D match to TRBD1 (5 bases). The CDR3, as DNA: TGTGCCAGCAGCCCTAGAGGCGCGACAGACTACACCGGGGAGCTGTTTTTT. As protein: CASSPRGATDYTGELFF.